One sample yielded the 10 T cell receptor beta chains listed below, sequenced in a study of shared clonotypes between healthy human individuals. Naive CD8 populations comprised CD45RO-negative cells positively selected for CCR7, excluding terminally differentiated effector memory CD45RA+ cells. Libraries were prepared by immunoSEQ multiplex PCR; TCRdb keeps only in-frame clonotypes and omits some of them. The data show millions of clones, around 96% seen once. Input material: naive CD8+ T cells sorted from blood. Receptors originate from a man aged 18 to 35 in good health.

This clone has just one count. The CDR3 DNA reads TGTGCCAGCAGTTTCGAGGAACCCTACGAGCAGTACTTC. Its translation is CASSFEEPYEQYF. The rearrangement links TRBV27 to TRBJ2-7; D unresolved. The germline V and J ends were trimmed by 3 bases and 2 bases, with 8 bases remaining between them. The CDR3 length is 13 residues. Germline values: CDR1 MNHEY, CDR2 SMNVEV (reference sequence).

CDR3 nucleotides: TGTGCCAGCAGTCCCGGGGCGCGCGGGTACAATGAGCAGTTCTTC. Translated: CASSPGARGYNEQFF. V usage is TRBV27 and J usage is TRBJ2-1; either TRBD1 or TRBD2 may supply D (5 bases each). The CDR3 runs 15 residues. The germline V gene has CDR1 MNHEY and CDR2 SMNVEV (reference sequence). V lost 5 bases and J 4 bases, leaving 15 bases between the germline ends.

V usage is TRBV19 and J usage is TRBJ2-7; 8 bases line up with TRBD1. Looked up from germline, CDR1 is LNHDA and CDR2 is SQIVND (reference sequence). This CDR3 has 14 amino acids. V lost 10 bases, J lost 3 bases, and 11 bases stayed unmatched. This CDR3 is CATTPQGASYEQYF. As DNA, the CDR3 is TGTGCCACCACGCCTCAGGGGGCGAGCTACGAGCAGTACTTC.

This chain joins TRBV29-1 and TRBJ2-5; D call uncertain. V lost 5 bases to trimming and J lost 2 bases, with 18 bases between them. CDR1 SQVTM and CDR2 ANQGSEA come from the germline V gene. CDR3 length equals 15 residues. The CDR3 sequence: CSVSSDRRPQETQYF. The CDR3 bases are TGCAGCGTTTCCTCGGACCGTAGGCCACAAGAGACCCAGTACTTC.

CDR3 residues: CASSLTGGRTGELFF. The CDR3 DNA follows: TGTGCCAGCAGTTTAACAGGGGGAAGGACCGGGGAGCTGTTTTTT. The chain is built from TRBV27 and TRBJ2-2; 8 positions match TRBD1. CDR1 and CDR2 (germline): MNHEY, SMNVEV (reference sequence). V shed 2 bases and J 5 bases; nucleotides not matched to a gene: 4. The CDR3 sequence is 15 residues long.

The chain carries TRBV19 and TRBJ1-6; D is ambiguous. CDR3 size: 11 residues. The germline V gene encodes CDR1 LNHDA and CDR2 SQIVND (reference sequence). Deletions cut 7 bases from V and 14 bases from J, with 12 bases between. CDR3: CASNFGGTLHF. The CDR3 nucleotides read TGTGCCAGTAATTTCGGAGGTACCCTCCACTTT.

The chain couples TRBV27 to TRBJ2-3; D may be TRBD2 (5 bases). V lost 3 bases and J 6 bases, leaving 13 bases between the germline ends. CDR3 length: 14 residues. Germline V CDR1 and CDR2: MNHEY, SMNVEV (reference sequence). The CDR3 bases are TGTGCCAGCAGTTTCGGGAACCTTCCCGATACGCAGTATTTT. Translation gives CASSFGNLPDTQYF.

This rearrangement joins TRBV27 to TRBJ2-7; 10 bases align to TRBD1. From germline, CDR1 is MNHEY and CDR2 SMNVEV (reference sequence). The CDR3 length is 15 residues. J gave up 5 bases and V 4 bases, and 8 bases lay outside the gene matches. Here the CDR3 DNA reads TGTGCCAGCAGTTCTCCGGGACAGGGGTCCAACGAGCAGTACTTC. This codes for CASSSPGQGSNEQYF.

CDR3 in amino acids: CATSRGLAGVDKYF. The CDR3 DNA follows: TGTGCCACCAGCAGAGGACTAGCGGGAGTCGATAAGTACTTC. V usage is TRBV15 and J usage is TRBJ2-7; TRBD2 agrees at 12 bases. Losses at the gene ends were 1 base for V and 11 bases for J; bases not matched to a gene: 6. CDR3 length equals 14 residues. Germline CDR1 reads LNHNV; CDR2 reads YYDKDF (reference sequence).

The chain combines TRBV1 with TRBJ2-7; the table names TRBD1, a call not compared with the DNA. TRBV1 is given as a pseudogene. The CDR3 totals 19 residues. CDR3 amino acids: CTSSQKVEAGTGSTYEQYF. The CDR3, as DNA: TGCACCAGCAGCCAAAAAGTGGAGGCCGGGACAGGGTCCACCTACGAGCAGTACTTC.